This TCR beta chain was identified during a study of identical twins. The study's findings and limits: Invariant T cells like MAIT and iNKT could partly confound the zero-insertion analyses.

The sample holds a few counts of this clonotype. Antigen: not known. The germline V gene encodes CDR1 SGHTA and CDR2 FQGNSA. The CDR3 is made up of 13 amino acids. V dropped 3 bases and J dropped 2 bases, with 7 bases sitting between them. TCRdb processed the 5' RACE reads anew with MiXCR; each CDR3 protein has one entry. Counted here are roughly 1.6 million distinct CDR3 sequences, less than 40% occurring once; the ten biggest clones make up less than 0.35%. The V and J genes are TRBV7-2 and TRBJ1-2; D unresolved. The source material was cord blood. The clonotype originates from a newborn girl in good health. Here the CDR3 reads CASSFTKNYGYTF. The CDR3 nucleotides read TGTGCCAGCAGCTTCACAAAAAACTATGGCTACACCTTC.